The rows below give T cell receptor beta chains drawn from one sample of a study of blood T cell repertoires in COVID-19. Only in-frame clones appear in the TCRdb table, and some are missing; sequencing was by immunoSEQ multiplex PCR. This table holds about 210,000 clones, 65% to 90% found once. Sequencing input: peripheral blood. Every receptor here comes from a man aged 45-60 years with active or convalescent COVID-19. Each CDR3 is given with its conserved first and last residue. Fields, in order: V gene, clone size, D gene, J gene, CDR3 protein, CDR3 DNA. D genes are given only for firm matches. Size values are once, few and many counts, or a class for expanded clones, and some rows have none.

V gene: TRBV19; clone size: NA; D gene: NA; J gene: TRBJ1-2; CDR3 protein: CASRAGRGNYGYTF; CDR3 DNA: TGTGCCAGTAGAGCAGGGAGGGGGAACTATGGCTACACCTTC
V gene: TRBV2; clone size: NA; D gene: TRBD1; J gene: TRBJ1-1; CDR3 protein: CASSERRDSRGTEAFF; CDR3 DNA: TGTGCCAGCAGTGAACGCAGGGACAGCCGGGGGACTGAAGCTTTCTTT
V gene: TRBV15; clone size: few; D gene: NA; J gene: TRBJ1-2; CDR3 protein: CATEPAPNYGYTF; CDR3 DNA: TGTGCCACCGAGCCCGCCCCTAACTATGGCTACACCTTC
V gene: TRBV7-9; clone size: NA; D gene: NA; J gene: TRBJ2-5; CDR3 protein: CASSYHGGQGETQYF; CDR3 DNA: TGTGCCAGCAGCTATCATGGTGGGCAAGGAGAGACCCAGTACTTC
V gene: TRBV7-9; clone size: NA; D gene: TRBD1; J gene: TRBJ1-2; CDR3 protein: CASRRTDPTGDGYTF; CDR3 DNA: TGTGCCAGCAGAAGAACAGACCCAACAGGGGATGGCTACACCTTC
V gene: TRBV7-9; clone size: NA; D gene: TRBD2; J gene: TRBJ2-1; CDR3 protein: CASSYRLAASYNEQFF; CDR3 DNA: TGTGCCAGCAGCTACAGACTAGCGGCCTCCTACAATGAGCAGTTCTTC
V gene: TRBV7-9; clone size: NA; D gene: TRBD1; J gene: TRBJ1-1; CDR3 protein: CASSYWLGGGSEAFF; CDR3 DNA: TGTGCCAGCAGCTACTGGCTAGGGGGCGGGTCTGAAGCTTTCTTT
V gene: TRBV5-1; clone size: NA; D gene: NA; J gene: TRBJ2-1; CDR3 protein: CASSLGQEYNEQFF; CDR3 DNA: TGCGCCAGCAGCTTGGGCCAGGAATACAATGAGCAGTTCTTC
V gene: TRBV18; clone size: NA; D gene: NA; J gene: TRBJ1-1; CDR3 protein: CASSSRTAMNTEAFF; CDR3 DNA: TGTGCCAGCTCATCCCGGACAGCCATGAACACTGAAGCTTTCTTT
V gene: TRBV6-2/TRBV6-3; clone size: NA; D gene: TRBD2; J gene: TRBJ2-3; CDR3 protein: CASSWSGRVTDTQYF; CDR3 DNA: TGTGCCAGCAGTTGGAGCGGGAGGGTCACAGATACGCAGTATTTT
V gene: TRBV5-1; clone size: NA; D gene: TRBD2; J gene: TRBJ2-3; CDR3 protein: CASSLAETSGGATDTQYF; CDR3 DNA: TGCGCCAGCAGCTTGGCCGAGACTAGCGGGGGGGCAACAGATACGCAGTATTTT
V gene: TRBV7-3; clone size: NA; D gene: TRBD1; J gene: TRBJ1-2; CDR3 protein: CASSQTGGYGYGYTF; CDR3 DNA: TGTGCCAGCAGCCAGACAGGGGGCTATGGCTATGGCTACACCTTC
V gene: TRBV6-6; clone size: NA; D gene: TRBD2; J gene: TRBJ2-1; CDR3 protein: CASSYAGGSNEQFF; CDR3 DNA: TGTGCCAGCAGTTACGCGGGGGGGTCAAATGAGCAGTTCTTC
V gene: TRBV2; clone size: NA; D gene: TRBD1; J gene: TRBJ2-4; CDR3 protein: CASSETRTGGGKNIQYF; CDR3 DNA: TGTGCCAGCAGTGAAACCCGGACAGGGGGCGGGAAAAACATTCAGTACTTC
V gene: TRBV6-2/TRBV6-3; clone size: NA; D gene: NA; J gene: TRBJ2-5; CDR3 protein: CASSRQNQETQYF; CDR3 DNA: TGTGCCAGCAGTCGACAGAACCAAGAGACCCAGTACTTC
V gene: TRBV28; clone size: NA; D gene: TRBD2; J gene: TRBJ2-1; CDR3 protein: CASSAPSLAGNEQFF; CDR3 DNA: TGTGCCAGCAGTGCCCCGTCTCTAGCGGGCAATGAGCAGTTCTTC
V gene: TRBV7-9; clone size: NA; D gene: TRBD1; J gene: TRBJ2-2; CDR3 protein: CASSAARDRGYTGELFF; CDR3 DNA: TGTGCCAGCAGCGCTGCCCGGGACAGGGGATACACCGGGGAGCTGTTTTTT
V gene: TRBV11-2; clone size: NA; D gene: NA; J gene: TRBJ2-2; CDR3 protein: CASSFVTGELFF; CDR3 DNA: TGTGCCAGCAGCTTCGTCACCGGGGAGCTGTTTTTT
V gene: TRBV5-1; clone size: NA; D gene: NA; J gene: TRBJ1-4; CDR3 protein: CASSLRGNEKLFF; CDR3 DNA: TGCGCCAGCAGCTTGCGAGGAAATGAAAAACTGTTTTTT
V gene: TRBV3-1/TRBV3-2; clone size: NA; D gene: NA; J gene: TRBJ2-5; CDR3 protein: CASSQVVERRIGKTQYF; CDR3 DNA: TGTGCCAGCAGCCAAGTGGTGGAACGCAGGATAGGAAAGACCCAGTACTTC
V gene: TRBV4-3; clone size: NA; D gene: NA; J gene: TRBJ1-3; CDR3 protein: CASSHSGLANTIYF; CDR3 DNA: TGCGCCAGCAGCCACTCAGGGTTGGCAAACACCATATATTTT
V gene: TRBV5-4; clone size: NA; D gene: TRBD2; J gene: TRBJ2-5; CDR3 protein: CASSASGGSAETQYF; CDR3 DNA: TGTGCCAGCAGCGCTAGCGGGGGGTCAGCAGAGACCCAGTACTTC
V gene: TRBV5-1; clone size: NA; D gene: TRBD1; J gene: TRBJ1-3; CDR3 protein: CASSSRGPGNTIYF; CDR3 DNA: TGCGCCAGCAGCAGCAGGGGGCCTGGAAACACCATATATTTT
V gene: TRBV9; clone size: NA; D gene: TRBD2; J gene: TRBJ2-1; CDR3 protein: CASSGSGGTYNEQFF; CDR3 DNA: TGTGCCAGCAGCGGTAGCGGGGGGACCTACAATGAGCAGTTCTTC
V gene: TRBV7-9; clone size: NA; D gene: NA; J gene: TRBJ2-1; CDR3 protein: CASSPRFQGFGNEQFF; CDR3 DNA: TGTGCCAGCAGCCCAAGGTTCCAGGGCTTTGGCAATGAGCAGTTCTTC
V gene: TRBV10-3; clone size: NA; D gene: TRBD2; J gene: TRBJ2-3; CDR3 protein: CAISRTSGTSTDTQYF; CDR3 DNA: TGTGCCATCAGCAGGACTAGCGGTACTAGCACAGATACGCAGTATTTT
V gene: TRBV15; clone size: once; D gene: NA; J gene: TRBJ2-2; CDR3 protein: CATSRVGGSRSRELFF; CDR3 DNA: TGTGCCACCAGCAGAGTCGGGGGTAGTAGAAGCAGGGAGCTGTTTTTT
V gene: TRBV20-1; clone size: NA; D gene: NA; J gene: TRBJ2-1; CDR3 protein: CSARTVHEQFF; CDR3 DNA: TGCAGTGCTAGGACTGTCCATGAGCAGTTCTTC
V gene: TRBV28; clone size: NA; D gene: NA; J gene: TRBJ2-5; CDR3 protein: CASTGVGEETQYF; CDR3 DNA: TGTGCCAGCACGGGGGTTGGGGAAGAGACCCAGTACTTC
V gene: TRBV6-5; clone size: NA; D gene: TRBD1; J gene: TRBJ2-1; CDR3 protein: CASSYRDRQPYNEQFF; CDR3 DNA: TGTGCCAGCAGTTACAGGGACAGGCAACCCTACAATGAGCAGTTCTTC
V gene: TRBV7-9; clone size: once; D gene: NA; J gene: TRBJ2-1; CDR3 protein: CASRSLLGLSYNEQFF; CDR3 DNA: TGTGCCAGCAGGAGTCTCCTAGGACTATCCTACAATGAGCAGTTCTTC
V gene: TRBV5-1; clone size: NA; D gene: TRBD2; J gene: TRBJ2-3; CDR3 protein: CASRSGGGTDTQYF; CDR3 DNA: TGCGCCAGCAGGAGCGGGGGAGGCACAGATACGCAGTATTTT
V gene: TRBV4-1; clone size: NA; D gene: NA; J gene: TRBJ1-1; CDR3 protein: CASSQDGRGNTEAFF; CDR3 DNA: TGCGCCAGCAGCCAAGATGGACGGGGGAACACTGAAGCTTTCTTT